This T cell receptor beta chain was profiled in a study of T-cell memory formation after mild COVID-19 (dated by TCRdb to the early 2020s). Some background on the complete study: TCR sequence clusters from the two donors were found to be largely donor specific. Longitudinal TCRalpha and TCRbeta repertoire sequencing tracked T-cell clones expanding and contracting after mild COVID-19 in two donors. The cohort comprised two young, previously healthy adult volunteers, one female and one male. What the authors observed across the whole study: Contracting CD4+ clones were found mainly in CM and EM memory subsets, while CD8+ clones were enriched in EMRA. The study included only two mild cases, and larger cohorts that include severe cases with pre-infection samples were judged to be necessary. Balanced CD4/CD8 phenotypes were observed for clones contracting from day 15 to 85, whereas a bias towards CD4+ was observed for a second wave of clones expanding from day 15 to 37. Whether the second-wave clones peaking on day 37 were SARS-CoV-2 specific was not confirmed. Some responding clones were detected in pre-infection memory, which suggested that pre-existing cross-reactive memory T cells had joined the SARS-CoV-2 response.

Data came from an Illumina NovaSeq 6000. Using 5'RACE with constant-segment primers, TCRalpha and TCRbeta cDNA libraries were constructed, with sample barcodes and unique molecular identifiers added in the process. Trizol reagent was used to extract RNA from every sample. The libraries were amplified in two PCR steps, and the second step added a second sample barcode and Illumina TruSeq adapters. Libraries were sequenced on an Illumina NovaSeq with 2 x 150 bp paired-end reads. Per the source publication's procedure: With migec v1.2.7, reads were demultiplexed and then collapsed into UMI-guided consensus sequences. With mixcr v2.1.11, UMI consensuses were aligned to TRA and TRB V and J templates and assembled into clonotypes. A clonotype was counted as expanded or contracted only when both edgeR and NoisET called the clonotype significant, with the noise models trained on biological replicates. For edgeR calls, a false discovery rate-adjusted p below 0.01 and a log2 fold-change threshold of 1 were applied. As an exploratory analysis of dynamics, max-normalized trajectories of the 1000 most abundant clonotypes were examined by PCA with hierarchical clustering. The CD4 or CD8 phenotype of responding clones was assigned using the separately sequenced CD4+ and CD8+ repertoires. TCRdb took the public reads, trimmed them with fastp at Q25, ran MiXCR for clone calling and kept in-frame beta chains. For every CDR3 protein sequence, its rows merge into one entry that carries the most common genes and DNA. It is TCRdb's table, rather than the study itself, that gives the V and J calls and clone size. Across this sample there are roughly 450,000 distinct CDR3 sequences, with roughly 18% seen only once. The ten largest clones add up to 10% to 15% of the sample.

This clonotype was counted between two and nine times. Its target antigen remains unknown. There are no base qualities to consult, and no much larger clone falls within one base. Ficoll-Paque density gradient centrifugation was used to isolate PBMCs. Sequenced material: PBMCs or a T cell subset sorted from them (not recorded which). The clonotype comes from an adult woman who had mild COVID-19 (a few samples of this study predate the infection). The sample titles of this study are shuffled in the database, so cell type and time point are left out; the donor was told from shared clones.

The DNA reads as follows: TGCGCCAGCAGCCAAGACCAGGGGCTCGAGCAGTACTTC. It translates to CASSQDQGLEQYF. This chain is built from TRBV4-3 and TRBJ2-7; TRBD1 is possibly the D segment (6 matching bases). Its CDR3 holds 13 amino acids, cysteine through phenylalanine. Only the CDR3 DNA is retained, 39 bases long and in frame from the first base. The germline V gene encodes CDR1 LGHNA and CDR2 YSLEER. V lost 0 bases and J lost 6 bases; the stretch between them is 9 bases long.